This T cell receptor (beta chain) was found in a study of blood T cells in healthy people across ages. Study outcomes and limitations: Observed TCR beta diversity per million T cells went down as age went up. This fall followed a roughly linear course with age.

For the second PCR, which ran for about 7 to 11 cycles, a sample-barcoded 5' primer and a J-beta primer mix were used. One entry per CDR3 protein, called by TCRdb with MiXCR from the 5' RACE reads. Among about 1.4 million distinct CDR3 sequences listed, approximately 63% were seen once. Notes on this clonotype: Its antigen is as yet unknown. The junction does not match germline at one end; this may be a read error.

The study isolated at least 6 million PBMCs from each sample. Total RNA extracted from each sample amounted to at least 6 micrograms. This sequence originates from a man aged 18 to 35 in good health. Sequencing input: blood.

This CDR3 is CASRENLLAGVETQYF. The CDR3 bases are TGTGCCAGCCGTGAAAACTTACTAGCGGGAGTTGAGACCCAGTACTTC. This sequence joins TRBV25-1 and TRBJ2-5, with 11 bases that match TRBD2. Per the germline V gene, CDR1 is MGHDK and CDR2 is SYGVNS. The CDR3 contains 16 residues.